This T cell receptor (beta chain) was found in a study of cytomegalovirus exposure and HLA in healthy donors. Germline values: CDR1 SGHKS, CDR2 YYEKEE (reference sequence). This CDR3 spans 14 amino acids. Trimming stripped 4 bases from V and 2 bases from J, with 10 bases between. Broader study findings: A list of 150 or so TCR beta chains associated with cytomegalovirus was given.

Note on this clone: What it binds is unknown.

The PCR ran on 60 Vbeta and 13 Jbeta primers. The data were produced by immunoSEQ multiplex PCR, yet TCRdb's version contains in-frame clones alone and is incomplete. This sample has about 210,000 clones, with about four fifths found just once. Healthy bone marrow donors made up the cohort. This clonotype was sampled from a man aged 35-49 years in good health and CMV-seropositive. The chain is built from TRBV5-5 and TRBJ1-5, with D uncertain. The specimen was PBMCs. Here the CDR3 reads CASSRDGGNQPQHF. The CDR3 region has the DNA TGTGCCAGCAGCCGGGATGGGGGCAATCAGCCCCAGCATTTT.